In this sample, the clone carrying this T cell receptor beta chain turned up many times. V lost 5 bases and J lost 2; bases outside the gene matches: 15. This CDR3 has 18 residues. Per germline, CDR1 MNHNS and CDR2 SASEGT. The entry originates in a study of regulatory T cells in long-lasting Graves disease. Relying on iRepertoire HTBI primers and Arm-PCR of CDR3 regions, the team built TCR beta libraries. TCRdb fed the multiplex PCR reads into MiXCR, producing one record per CDR3 protein. The sample includes around 460,000 distinct CDR3 sequences, 20% to 25% of them seen just once. The time point: persistent/refractory GD, antithyroid drugs over 5 years with positive TRAb. The TCR library was prepared using RNA isolated from PBMCs.

This clonotype originated in a female donor with Graves disease. This chain connects TRBV6-1 to TRBJ1-5, with 7 bases lining up with TRBD1. The specimen was peripheral blood mononuclear cells (PBMCs), collected when the disease was refractory, from a patient treated with antithyroid drugs. CDR3 protein: CASSRRRQGVLGNQPQHF. CDR3 nucleotide sequence: TGTGCCAGCAGTCGGAGAAGGCAGGGGGTATTAGGCAATCAGCCCCAGCATTTT.